This TCR beta chain was captured by sequencing in a study of vaccination and CD4 T cells after COVID-19. Note on this clonotype: The antigen is unknown.

Germline V gene sequence: CDR1 SGDLS, CDR2 YYNGEE. Trimming took off 4 bases at V and 0 bases at J, with 16 bases between the two ends. The CDR3 covers 16 residues. Cultured CD4+ T-cell DNA underwent Oncomine TCR Beta short-read sequencing. MiXCR was run by TCRdb on the PCR reads, yielding one entry per CDR3 protein. The sample yields over 10,000 distinct CDR3 sequences, approximately 60% seen once. Treatment reported: approximately nine-day PBMC culture with coronavirus spike peptide pools or control peptides (ViraFEST assay). The V call is TRBV9, the J call TRBJ2-5; TRBD2 might be the D (6 bases). Material for sequencing was CD4+ T cells from blood, cultured in vitro. This sequence originates from a human donor who had recovered from COVID-19. Here the CDR3 DNA reads TGTGCCAGCAGCCCCCGAGGAGGGGACTACCAAGAGACCCAGTACTTC. Translated, it gives CASSPRGGDYQETQYF.